The rows below give T cell receptor beta chains drawn from one sample of a study of blood T cells in healthy people across ages. TCRdb independently ran MiXCR on the 5' RACE reads; one entry per CDR3 protein. The table includes about 1.7 million distinct CDR3 sequences, 25% to 30% detected once. What was sequenced was blood. These receptors were collected from a woman aged 30 to 39 in good health. CDR3s leave out the opening cysteine and the closing phenylalanine or tryptophan. Some rows have no size entry. The others give once, few or many, or a class for an expanded clone.

many,9,TRBV20-1,SAKGGYGYT
few,10,TRBV24-1,ATGSLSYEQF
few,10,TRBV7-3,ASRSEFGTQF
.,14,TRBV5-1,ASSLAPTGYQETQY
.,12,TRBV5-6,ASTLVRGTDTQY
few,12,TRBV28,ASSDPGLGETQY
.,13,TRBV11-2,ASSGDRTFTDTQY
few,11,TRBV12-3/TRBV12-4,ASKSGRYNEQF
.,16,TRBV5-1,ASGPPSGTSGITDTQY
.,13,TRBV28,ASLPTGASTDTQY
.,13,TRBV5-1,ASSAGRIPLDEQF
.,16,TRBV4-3,ASSQDVALAGSYNEQF
.,13,TRBV10-3,AISANGPTNSPLH
once,12,TRBV12-3/TRBV12-4,ASSFGGQGKTQH
many,13,TRBV10-1,ASSERSGYQETQY
few,12,TRBV7-2,ASRGDGLFEKLF
.,14,TRBV5-1,ASSASGMSGTDTQY